One and the same sample provided the 18 T cell receptor beta chains below, sequenced in a study of T-cell reconstitution after alpha-beta-depleted transplantation in children. Unique molecular identifiers were used to barcode this TCRbeta library. TCRdb re-called the PCR reads with MiXCR, one entry per CDR3 protein. The repertoire holds some 450,000 distinct CDR3 sequences, with approximately 41% as singletons. This specimen was PBMCs, taken before TCRalphabeta/CD19-depleted stem cell transplant. The source is a girl aged 2 to 9 with aplastic anemia, due to receive a stem cell transplant.

This clonotype showed up many times. The rearrangement links TRBV20-1 to TRBJ2-1; D gene uncertain. The germline V gene has CDR1 DFQATT and CDR2 SNEGSKA (reference sequence). V was trimmed by 0 bases and J by 0 bases, leaving 15 bases between them. The CDR3 sequence is 17 residues long. DNA of the CDR3: TGCAGTGCTAGAGATCCCACCATGGTGAGCTCCTACAATGAGCAGTTCTTC. It specifies CSARDPTMVSSYNEQFF.

The chain uses TRBV25-1 and TRBJ1-2, with D tentatively TRBD1 (5 bases). CDR1 and CDR2 (germline): MGHDK, SYGVNS. Trimming left V 4 bases short and J 6 bases short, with 12 bases between. The CDR3 spans 13 residues. CDR3 nucleotides: TGTGCCAGCAGTGTAGGGAGGGGTGATGGCTACACCTTC. This gives the protein CASSVGRGDGYTF.

This CDR3 is CASSLKAGGNTEAFF. The DNA for the CDR3 is TGTGCCAGCAGCTTAAAGGCAGGGGGAAACACTGAAGCTTTCTTT. The chain uses TRBV7-3 and TRBJ1-1, with 7 nucleotides matching TRBD1. The CDR3 has 15 residues. Germline V gives CDR1 SGHTA, CDR2 FQGTGA. J lost 2 bases, V lost 1 base, and 4 bases had no gene match.

This clonotype was seen ten or more times. CDR3 residues: CASRSGTSGENEQFF. DNA for the CDR3: TGTGCCAGCAGGTCCGGGACTAGCGGGGAAAATGAGCAGTTCTTC. J is TRBJ2-1 and V is TRBV6-1, with 13 positions matching TRBD2. Per germline, CDR1 MNHNS and CDR2 SASEGT. The length of the CDR3 is 15 residues. V gave up 6 bases and J gave up 7 bases; unmatched junction bases: 6.

This chain connects TRBV19 to TRBJ1-1, with 11 bases aligning to TRBD1. The V gene end was trimmed by 6 bases and the J gene end by 8 bases; junction bases not matched to a gene: 5. The germline V gene has CDR1 LNHDA and CDR2 SQIVND (reference sequence). The length of the CDR3 is 13 residues. CDR3 DNA: TGTGCCAGTAGGTGGACAGGGGGCAAGGAAGCTTTCTTT. This encodes CASRWTGGKEAFF.

This clonotype was found once. The J gene is TRBJ2-7, the V gene TRBV6-6, with TRBD2 as a possible D gene (5 bases). Trimming removed 10 bases at V and 7 bases at J, with 17 bases between. This CDR3 has 12 amino acids. The germline V gene encodes CDR1 MNHNY and CDR2 SVGAGI (reference sequence). CDR3 nucleotide sequence: TGTGCCATCTGCACGGAGGTGGGGGAGCAGTACTTC. Its protein product is CAICTEVGEQYF.

This clonotype was recorded many times. V usage is TRBV20-1 and J usage is TRBJ2-2, with D possibly TRBD2 on 6 matching bases. Germline CDR1 is DFQATT and CDR2 is SNEGSKA (reference sequence). The V end lost 0 bases, the J end lost 5 bases, and 13 bases lay between the germline ends. The CDR3 runs 15 residues. In DNA form, the CDR3 reads TGCAGTGCTAGAGATAAGACCGCGGGGACCGGGGAGCTGTTTTTT. It encodes CSARDKTAGTGELFF.

This clonotype appeared a few times. The chain uses TRBV27 and TRBJ1-6; 10 nucleotides line up with TRBD1. Per germline, CDR1 MNHEY and CDR2 SMNVEV (reference sequence). CDR3 length: 15 residues. Unmatched junction bases numbered 5, after V lost 1 base and J lost 11 bases. CDR3 residues: CASSLWGTGEAPLHF. In DNA, the CDR3 is TGTGCCAGCAGTTTATGGGGGACAGGGGAGGCACCCCTCCACTTT.

This clonotype occurred a few times. The chain carries TRBV20-1 and TRBJ2-2, with D hard to call. Germline V gene sequence: CDR1 DFQATT, CDR2 SNEGSKA (reference sequence). The CDR3 is made up of 11 amino acids. Trimming pared 3 bases from V and 7 bases from J, leaving 6 bases between. CDR3 in DNA: TGCAGTGCTAGCCTGCACGGGGAGCTGTTTTTT. Translated: CSASLHGELFF.

In this sample, this clonotype turned up a few times. J is TRBJ2-1 and V is TRBV9, with TRBD2 matching over 11 bases. The CDR3 runs to 18 residues. V trimming: 2 bases; J trimming: 7 bases; junction bases outside the gene matches: 14. Per the germline V gene, CDR1 is SGDLS and CDR2 is YYNGEE. The CDR3 reads CASSVLGLAAPNGNEQFF. The CDR3 DNA reads as TGTGCCAGCAGCGTCCTGGGACTAGCGGCCCCTAATGGGAATGAGCAGTTCTTC.

The chain uses TRBV12-3 or TRBV12-4 and TRBJ1-2; D gene uncertain. V was shortened by 3 bases and J by 0 bases, with 8 bases between the two germline ends. CDR3 length equals 14 residues. The CDR3 DNA follows: TGTGCCAGCAGTTTCGGCCGGACTAACTATGGCTACACCTTC. It translates to CASSFGRTNYGYTF.

The CDR3 DNA sequence: TGCGCCAGCAGCTTAGGGACGGCAAATGAGCAGTTCTTC. Encoded protein: CASSLGTANEQFF. The chain employs TRBV5-1 and TRBJ2-1; D could derive from TRBD1 or TRBD2 (5 bases each). The CDR3 contains 13 residues. Germline CDR1 SGHRS, CDR2 YFSETQ. Trimming removed 2 bases at V and 7 bases at J, with 10 bases between.

This chain links TRBV19 with TRBJ2-1; 9 bases line up with TRBD2. The CDR3 runs 14 residues. Germline assignment: CDR1 LNHDA and CDR2 SQIVND (reference sequence). Germline trimming cut 4 bases from V and 9 bases from J; bases unmatched to any gene: 7. The DNA for the CDR3 is TGTGCCAGTAGTAGGGGACTAGCTGAAACTGAGCAGTTCTTC. Protein sequence: CASSRGLAETEQFF.

The chain uses TRBV7-2 and TRBJ1-6, with TRBD1 matching 8 bases. V lost 10 bases to trimming and J lost 7 bases; unmatched junction nucleotides: 6. From germline, CDR1 is SGHTA and CDR2 FQGNSA. CDR3 length: 13 residues. CDR3 nucleotide sequence: TGTGCCATACTAGGACAGGGAAATTCACCCCTCCACTTT. This codes for CAILGQGNSPLHF.

The chain recombines TRBV3-1 with TRBJ2-5, with no clear D. V dropped 1 base and J dropped 1 base, with 13 bases sitting between them. This CDR3 has 16 residues. Germline assignment: CDR1 LGHDT and CDR2 YNNKEL (reference sequence). The CDR3 region has the DNA TGTGCCAGCAGCCAAGCCCGCGCCTTTGGCCAAGAGACCCAGTACTTC. It translates to CASSQARAFGQETQYF.

In its sample, this clonotype was seen once. The V and J genes are TRBV7-2 and TRBJ1-1; D remains ambiguous. Trimming left V 1 base short and J 11 bases short, with 8 bases between. Germline CDR1 is SGHTA and CDR2 is FQGNSA. CDR3 size: 11 residues. The CDR3 DNA reads TGTGCCAGCAGCTTAGACGTTAGGGCTTTCTTT. Protein: CASSLDVRAFF.

The chain is built from TRBV20-1 and TRBJ2-3; 10 nucleotides match TRBD2. Per the germline V gene, CDR1 is DFQATT and CDR2 is SNEGSKA (reference sequence). The V and J ends lost 0 bases and 6 bases, in that order; junction bases with no gene match: 9. The CDR3 consists of 16 residues. The CDR3 DNA reads as TGCAGTGCTAGAGAAGGTAGCGGGGGGTTTGAGGATACGCAGTATTTT. Protein product: CSAREGSGGFEDTQYF.

In this sample, this clonotype turned up many times. This chain joins TRBV7-9 and TRBJ2-1; D might be TRBD1 (7 bases). Germline V lookup: CDR1 SEHNR, CDR2 FQNEAQ (reference sequence). This CDR3 has 13 amino acids. V gave up 5 bases and J gave up 7 bases, with 12 bases separating them. The DNA of the CDR3 is TGTGCCAGCAGCCGACCAGGGGGGAATGAGCAGTTCTTC. It codes for CASSRPGGNEQFF. Using reference TRBV7-9 and TRBJ2-1 for the parts outside the CDR3, the full variable domain is DTGVSQNPRHKITKRGQNVTFRCDPISEHNRLYWYRQTLGQGPEFLTYFQNEAQLEKSRLLSDRFSAERPKGSFSTLEIQRTEQGDSAMYLCASSRPGGNEQFFGPGTRLTVL.